This TCR beta chain was profiled in a study of blood T cells in healthy people across ages. The CDR3 is 13 residues long. There are a few counts of this clonotype. Its cognate antigen is unknown. A J-beta primer mix and a sample-barcoded 5' primer were used in a second PCR of about 7 to 12 cycles. A 12-random-nucleotide template-switch adaptor tagged each cDNA molecule. Each CDR3 protein is one row after TCRdb ran MiXCR on the 5' RACE reads. The sample includes more than 650,000 distinct CDR3 sequences, around a fifth of them seen just once. Per sample, at least 5 micrograms of total RNA were extracted. Notes on the study in general: Any conclusive comparison of naive versus antigen-experienced cells was prevented by using unsorted PBMCs. Comparison with aged donors showed that long-lived donors had more naive CD4+ cells and higher diversity.

The gene calls are TRBV12-2 and TRBJ2-1; TRBD2, the table's D call, was not compared with the DNA. TRBV12-2 is a pseudogene locus. The specimen sequenced was blood. This receptor was identified in a man between 65 and 85 years old in good health. The CDR3 spells CASPAGEYNEQFF. The CDR3 DNA follows: TGTGCAAGTCCCGCGGGTGAATACAATGAGCAGTTCTTC.